The T cell receptor (beta chain) described here comes from a study of blood T cell repertoires in COVID-19. Study as a whole: The United States, Italy and Spain were the sources of the acute and convalescent COVID-19 samples. Sample material is recorded as cDNA or gDNA derived from T cells, B-cell-depleted T cells, or PBMCs.

Profiling relied on immunoSEQ multiplex PCR, and the TCRdb table lists in-frame clones only, not all of them. The sample lists around 110,000 clones, about 87% occurring once. Germline assignment: CDR1 LGHNA and CDR2 YSLEER. The CDR3 sequence is 16 residues long. Losses at the gene ends were 5 bases for V and 5 bases for J; bases not matched to a gene: 10. Material for sequencing was peripheral blood. The chain combines TRBV4-3 with TRBJ2-2; 8 bases are shared with TRBD1. The source is a man between 45 and 60 years old with active or convalescent COVID-19. CDR3 region: CASSEVGTGRTGELFF. CDR3 DNA sequence: TGCGCCAGCAGCGAAGTTGGGACAGGCAGAACCGGGGAGCTGTTTTTT.